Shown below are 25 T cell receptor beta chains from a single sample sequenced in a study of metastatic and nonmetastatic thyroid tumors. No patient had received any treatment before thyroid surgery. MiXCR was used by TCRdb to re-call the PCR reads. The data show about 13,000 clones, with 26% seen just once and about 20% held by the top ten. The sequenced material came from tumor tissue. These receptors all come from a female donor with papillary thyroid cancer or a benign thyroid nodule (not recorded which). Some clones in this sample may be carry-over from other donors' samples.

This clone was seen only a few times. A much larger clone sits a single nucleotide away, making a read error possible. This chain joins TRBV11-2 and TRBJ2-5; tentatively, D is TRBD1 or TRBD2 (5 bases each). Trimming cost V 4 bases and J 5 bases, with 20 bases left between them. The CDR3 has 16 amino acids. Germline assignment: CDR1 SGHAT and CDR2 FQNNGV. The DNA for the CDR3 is TGTGCCAGCAGCTCTATGGTTAGTGGGGACGTGGAGACCCAGTACTTC. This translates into CASSSMVSGDVETQYF.

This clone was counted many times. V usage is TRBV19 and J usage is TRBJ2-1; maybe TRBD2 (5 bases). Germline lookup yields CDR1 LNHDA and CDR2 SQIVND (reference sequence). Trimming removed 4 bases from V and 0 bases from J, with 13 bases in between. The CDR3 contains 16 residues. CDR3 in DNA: TGTGCCAGTAGTACCCTATGGGAGAGCTCCTACAATGAGCAGTTCTTC. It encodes CASSTLWESSYNEQFF.

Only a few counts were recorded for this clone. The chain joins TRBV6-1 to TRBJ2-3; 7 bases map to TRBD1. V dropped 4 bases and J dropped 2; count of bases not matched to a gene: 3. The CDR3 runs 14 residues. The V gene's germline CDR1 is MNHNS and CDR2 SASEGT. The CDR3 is CASSAGQNTDTQYF. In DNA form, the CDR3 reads TGTGCCAGCAGTGCGGGACAGAACACAGATACGCAGTATTTT.

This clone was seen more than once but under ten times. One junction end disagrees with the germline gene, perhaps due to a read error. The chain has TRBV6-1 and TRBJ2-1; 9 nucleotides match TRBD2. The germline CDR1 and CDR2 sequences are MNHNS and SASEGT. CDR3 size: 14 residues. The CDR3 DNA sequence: TGTGCAAGTTCGACTAGCGGAATGAACAATGAGCAGTTATTC. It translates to CASSTSGMNNEQLF.

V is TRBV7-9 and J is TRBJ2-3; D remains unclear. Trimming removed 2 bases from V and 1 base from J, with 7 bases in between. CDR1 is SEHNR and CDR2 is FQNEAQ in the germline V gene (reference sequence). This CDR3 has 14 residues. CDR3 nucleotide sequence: TGTGCCAGCAGCTTACTGCTGCGCACAGATACGCAGTATTTT. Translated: CASSLLLRTDTQYF.

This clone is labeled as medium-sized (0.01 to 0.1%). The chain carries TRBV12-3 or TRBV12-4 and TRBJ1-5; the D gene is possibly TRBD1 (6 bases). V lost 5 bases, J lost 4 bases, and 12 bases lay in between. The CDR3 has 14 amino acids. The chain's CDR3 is CASSPMDRNQPQHF. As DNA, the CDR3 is TGTGCCAGCAGTCCGATGGACAGAAATCAGCCCCAGCATTTT.

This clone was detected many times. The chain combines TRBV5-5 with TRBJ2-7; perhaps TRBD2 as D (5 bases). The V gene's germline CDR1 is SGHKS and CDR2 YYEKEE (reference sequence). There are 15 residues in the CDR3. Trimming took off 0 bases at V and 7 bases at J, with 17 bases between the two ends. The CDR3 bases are TGTGCCAGCAGCTTGGTTTTCGGCAGACGGGGAGAGCAGTACTTC. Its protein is CASSLVFGRRGEQYF.

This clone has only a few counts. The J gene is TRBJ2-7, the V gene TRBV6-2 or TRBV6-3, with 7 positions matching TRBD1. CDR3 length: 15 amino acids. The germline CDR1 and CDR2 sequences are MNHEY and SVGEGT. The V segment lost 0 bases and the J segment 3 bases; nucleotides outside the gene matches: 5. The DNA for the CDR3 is TGTGCCAGCAGTTACTCGACAGGGCCCGTCTACGAGCAGTACTTC. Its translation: CASSYSTGPVYEQYF.

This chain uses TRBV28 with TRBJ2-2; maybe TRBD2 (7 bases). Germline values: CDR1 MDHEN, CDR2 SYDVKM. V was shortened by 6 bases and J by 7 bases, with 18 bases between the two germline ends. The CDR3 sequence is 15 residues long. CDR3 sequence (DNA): TGTGCCAGCAGCCGAGAGGGGGGGAGAGGCGGGGAGCTGTTTTTT. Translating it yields CASSREGGRGGELFF.

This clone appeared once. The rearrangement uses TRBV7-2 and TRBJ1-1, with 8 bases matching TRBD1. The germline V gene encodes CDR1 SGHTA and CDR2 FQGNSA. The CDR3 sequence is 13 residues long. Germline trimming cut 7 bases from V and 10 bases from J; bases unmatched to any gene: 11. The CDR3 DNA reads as TGTGCCAGCACTACTTCTCAGGACAGGGTAGCTTTCTTT. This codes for CASTTSQDRVAFF.

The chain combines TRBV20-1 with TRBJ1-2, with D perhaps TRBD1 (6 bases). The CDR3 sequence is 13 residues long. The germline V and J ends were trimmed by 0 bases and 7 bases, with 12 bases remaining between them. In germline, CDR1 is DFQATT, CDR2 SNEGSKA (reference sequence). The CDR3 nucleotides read TGCAGTGCTAGAGATCCTGGGGGCGCTGGCTACACCTTC. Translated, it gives CSARDPGGAGYTF.

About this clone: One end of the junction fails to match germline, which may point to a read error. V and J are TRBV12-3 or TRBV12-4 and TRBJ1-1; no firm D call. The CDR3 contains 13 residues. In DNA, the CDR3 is TGTGCCAGCAGTTTATCACCTGTGACTGAATCTTTCTTT. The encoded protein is CASSLSPVTESFF.

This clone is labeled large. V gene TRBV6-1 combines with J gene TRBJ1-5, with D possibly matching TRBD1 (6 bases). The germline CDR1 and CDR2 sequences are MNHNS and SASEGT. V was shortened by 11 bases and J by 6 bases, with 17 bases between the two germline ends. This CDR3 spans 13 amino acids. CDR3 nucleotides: TGTGCCTCCGCAAGGGGGGGGAGTCAGCCCCAGCATTTT. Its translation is CASARGGSQPQHF.

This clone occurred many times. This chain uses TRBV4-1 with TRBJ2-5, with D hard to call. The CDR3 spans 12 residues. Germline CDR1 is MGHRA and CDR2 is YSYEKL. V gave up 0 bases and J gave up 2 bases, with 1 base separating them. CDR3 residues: CASSQDQETQYF. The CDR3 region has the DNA TGCGCCAGCAGCCAAGATCAAGAGACCCAGTACTTC.

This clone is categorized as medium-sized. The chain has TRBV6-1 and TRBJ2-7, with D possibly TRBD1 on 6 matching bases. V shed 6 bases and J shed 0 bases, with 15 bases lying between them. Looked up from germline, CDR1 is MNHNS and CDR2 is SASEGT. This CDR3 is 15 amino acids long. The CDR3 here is CASSRTASNSYEQYF. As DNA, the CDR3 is TGTGCCAGCAGCAGGACAGCCTCCAACTCCTACGAGCAGTACTTC.

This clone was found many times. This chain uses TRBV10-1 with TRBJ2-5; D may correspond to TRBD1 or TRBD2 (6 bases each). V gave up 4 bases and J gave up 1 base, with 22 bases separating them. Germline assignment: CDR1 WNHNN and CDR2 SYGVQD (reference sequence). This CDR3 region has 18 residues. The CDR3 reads CASSGGGVGGRFQETQYF. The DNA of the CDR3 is TGCGCCAGCAGTGGAGGTGGGGTAGGGGGGAGATTCCAAGAGACCCAGTACTTC.

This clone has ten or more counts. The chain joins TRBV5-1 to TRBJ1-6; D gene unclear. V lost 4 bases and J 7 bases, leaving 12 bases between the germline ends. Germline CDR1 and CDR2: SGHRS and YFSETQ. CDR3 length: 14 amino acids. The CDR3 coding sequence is TGCGCCAGCAGCACAAATACGGGGAATTCACCCCTCCACTTT. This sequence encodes CASSTNTGNSPLHF.

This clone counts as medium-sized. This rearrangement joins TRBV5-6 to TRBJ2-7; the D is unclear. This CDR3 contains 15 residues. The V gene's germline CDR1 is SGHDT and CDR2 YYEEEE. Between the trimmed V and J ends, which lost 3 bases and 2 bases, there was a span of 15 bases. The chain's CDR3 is CASSYGSRRAYEQYF. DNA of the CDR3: TGTGCCAGCAGCTACGGGTCTCGAAGGGCCTACGAGCAGTACTTC.

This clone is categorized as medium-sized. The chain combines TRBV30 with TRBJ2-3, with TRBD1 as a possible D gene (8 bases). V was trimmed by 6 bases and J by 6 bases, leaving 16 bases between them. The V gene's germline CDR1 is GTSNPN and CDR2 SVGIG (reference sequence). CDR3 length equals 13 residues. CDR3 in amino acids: CACRDRREDTQYF. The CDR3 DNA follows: TGTGCCTGTAGGGACAGGCGGGAGGATACGCAGTATTTT.

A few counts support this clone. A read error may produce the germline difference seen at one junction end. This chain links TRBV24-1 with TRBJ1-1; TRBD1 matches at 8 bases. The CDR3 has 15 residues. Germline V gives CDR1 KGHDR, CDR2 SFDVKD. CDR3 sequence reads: CAASAGCRGRTQAFF. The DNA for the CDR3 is TGTGCCGCCAGTGCTGGTTGCAGGGGGCGGACTCAAGCTTTCTTT.

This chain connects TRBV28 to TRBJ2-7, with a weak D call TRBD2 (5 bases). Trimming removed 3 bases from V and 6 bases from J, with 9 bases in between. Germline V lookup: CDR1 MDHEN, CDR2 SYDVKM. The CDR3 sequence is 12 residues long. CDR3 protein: CASSFEGFEQYF. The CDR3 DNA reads TGTGCCAGCAGTTTCGAGGGCTTCGAGCAGTACTTC.

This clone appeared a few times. The CDR3 reads CASSLFVGVAFF. CDR3 sequence (DNA): TGTGCCAGCAGTTTATTTGTAGGAGTGGCTTTCTTT. This chain connects TRBV28 to TRBJ1-1; D remains unclear. This CDR3 comprises 12 residues. V lost 1 base and J 11 bases, leaving 11 bases between the germline ends. CDR1 is MDHEN, CDR2 SYDVKM, per germline.

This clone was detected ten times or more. CDR3 in amino acids: CSASQQGNVNTEAFF. CDR3 nucleotides: TGCAGTGCTAGTCAGCAGGGGAATGTGAACACTGAAGCTTTCTTT. This chain links TRBV20-1 with TRBJ1-1, with D tentatively TRBD1 (6 bases). The V and J ends lost 3 bases and 0 bases respectively, with 14 bases between them. The CDR3 extends over 15 amino acids. In germline, CDR1 is DFQATT, CDR2 SNEGSKA (reference sequence).

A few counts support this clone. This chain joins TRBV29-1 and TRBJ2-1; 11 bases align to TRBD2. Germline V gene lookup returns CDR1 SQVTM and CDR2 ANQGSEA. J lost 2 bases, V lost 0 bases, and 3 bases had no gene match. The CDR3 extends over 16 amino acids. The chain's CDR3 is CSVEDSGRVTYNEQFF. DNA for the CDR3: TGCAGCGTTGAAGATAGCGGGAGGGTCACCTACAATGAGCAGTTCTTC.

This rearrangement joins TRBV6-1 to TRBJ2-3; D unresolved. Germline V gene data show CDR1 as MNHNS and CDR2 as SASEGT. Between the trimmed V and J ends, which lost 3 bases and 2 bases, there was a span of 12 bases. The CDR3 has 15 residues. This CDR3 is CASSDPGGSTDTQYF. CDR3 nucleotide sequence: TGTGCCAGCAGTGACCCCGGCGGATCCACAGATACGCAGTATTTT.